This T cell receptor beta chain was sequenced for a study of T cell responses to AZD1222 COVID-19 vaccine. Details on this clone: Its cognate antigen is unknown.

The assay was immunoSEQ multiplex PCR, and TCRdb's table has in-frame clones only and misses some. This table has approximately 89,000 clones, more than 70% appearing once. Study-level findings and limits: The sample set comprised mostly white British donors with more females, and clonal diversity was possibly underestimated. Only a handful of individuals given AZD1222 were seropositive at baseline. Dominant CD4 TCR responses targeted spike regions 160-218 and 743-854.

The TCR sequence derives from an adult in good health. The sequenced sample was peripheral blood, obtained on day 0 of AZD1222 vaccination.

CDR3 sequence reads: CSVGAGSNQPQHF. The CDR3 bases are TGCAGCGTTGGGGCAGGGTCCAATCAGCCCCAGCATTTT. This chain connects TRBV29-1 to TRBJ1-5; D may be TRBD1 (5 bases). Germline CDR1 reads SQVTM; CDR2 reads ANQGSEA. The CDR3 consists of 13 residues. The V end was cut by 4 bases, the J end by 3 bases, with 10 bases between. Variable domain in full (rest from reference TRBV29-1 and TRBJ1-5): SAVISQKPSRDICQRGTSLTIQCQVDSQVTMMFWYRQQPGQSLTLIATANQGSEATYESGFVIDKFPISRPNLTFSTLTVSNMSPEDSSIYLCSVGAGSNQPQHFGDGTRLSIL.